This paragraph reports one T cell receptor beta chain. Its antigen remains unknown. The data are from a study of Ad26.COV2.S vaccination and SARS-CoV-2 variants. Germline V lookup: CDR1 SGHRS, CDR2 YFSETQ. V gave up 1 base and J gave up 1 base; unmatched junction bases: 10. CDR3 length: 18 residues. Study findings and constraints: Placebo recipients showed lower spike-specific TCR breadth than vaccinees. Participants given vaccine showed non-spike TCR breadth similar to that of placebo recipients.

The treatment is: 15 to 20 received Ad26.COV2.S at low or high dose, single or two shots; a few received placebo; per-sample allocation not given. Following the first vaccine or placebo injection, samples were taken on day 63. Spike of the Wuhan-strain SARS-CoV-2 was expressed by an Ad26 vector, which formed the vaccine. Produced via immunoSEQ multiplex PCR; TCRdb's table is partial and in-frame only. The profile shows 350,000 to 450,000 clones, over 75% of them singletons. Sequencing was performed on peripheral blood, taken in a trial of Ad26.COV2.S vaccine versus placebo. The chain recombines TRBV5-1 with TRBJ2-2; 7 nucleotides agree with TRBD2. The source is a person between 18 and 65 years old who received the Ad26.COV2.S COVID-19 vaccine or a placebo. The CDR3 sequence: CASSLIVRGGQNTGELFF. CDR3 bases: TGCGCCAGCAGCTTGATTGTTCGGGGAGGGCAGAACACCGGGGAGCTGTTTTTT.